This paragraph reports one TCR beta chain. These data belong to a study of T cells in Graves' hyperthyroidism and ophthalmopathy. From germline, CDR1 is SNHLY and CDR2 FYNNEI. The CDR3 runs 17 residues. J gave up 8 bases and V 6 bases, and 14 bases lay outside the gene matches. The TCR beta CDR3 regions underwent amplification using RNA transcripts as the source. The TCR CDR3 first-round RT-PCR relied on the HTBI primer set. TCRdb re-called the multiplex PCR reads with MiXCR, one entry per CDR3 protein. In the table there are 600,000 to 900,000 distinct CDR3 sequences, about 17% of which are singletons.

The material sequenced was blood. The chain employs TRBV2 and TRBJ2-1, with 12 positions matching TRBD2. This receptor was obtained from a man between 18 and 29 years old with Graves' hyperthyroidism. CDR3 in amino acids: CASSRGTSGLKRDEQFF. The CDR3 coding sequence is TGTGCCAGCAGCCGAGGGACTAGCGGGCTAAAAAGGGATGAGCAGTTCTTC. Filled out from reference TRBV2 and TRBJ2-1, the complete variable domain reads EPEVTQTPSHQVTQMGQEVILRCVPISNHLYFYWYRQILGQKVEFLVSFYNNEISEKSEIFDDQFSVERPDGSNFTLKIRSTKLEDSAMYFCASSRGTSGLKRDEQFFGPGTRLTVL.